The text below deals with one TCR beta chain. Its specific antigen is unknown. Per-nucleotide qualities are absent, and no much larger clonotype sits a single base away. These data are taken from a study of shared clonotypes between healthy human individuals (dated by TCRdb to the early 2020s). For the study in its entirety: The cohort comprised a couple of women and a few men aged 18 to 49 years. For each donor, CD4 naive and CD4 memory were each given three plates, CD8 naive was given two plates, and CD8 memory was given one plate. To estimate repertoire size and how much clonotypes are shared between individuals, the study performed deep sequencing of blood TCR repertoires from five healthy adults. Libraries were prepared and TCR repertoires were sequenced by different laboratories using diverse techniques, in order to increase sequencing depth and limit assay-specific biases. Between about 0.94 and 8.9 billion PBMCs per donor were obtained by leukapheresis. General study outcomes and caveats: Compared with non-shared clonotypes, the clonotypes found in all four sorted-subset donors had higher generation probabilities. Around 5.4% of naive CD4, roughly 3.6% of naive CD8, roughly 2.4% of memory CD4, and around 0.42% of memory CD8 clonotypes were shared across four donors. Naive subsets generally had larger estimated clonotype richness than memory subsets did. Only blood was sampled, and tissue TCR repertoires likely differ from those in blood. Even with the large sequencing depth, rarefaction of the sorted-subset datasets indicated that sequencing was incomplete. Based on pairwise subsampling, the degree of clonotype sharing among donors was expected to be affected by sequencing depth. The genetic and exposure-history diversity represented was limited by the small number of donors.

The CDR3, cysteine through phenylalanine, is 12 amino acids long. Kept here is only the CDR3 DNA, which spans 36 bases and is read in frame from base 1. V is reduced by 5 bases and J by 6 bases, leaving a spacing of 12 bases between them. CDR1 and CDR2 were assigned from the germline V gene as SGHRS and YFSETQ. The donors were healthy, HIV-negative adults who had no recently reported acute infections or vaccinations. Every donor was a Caucasian adult living in Nashville, Tennessee, USA. CD4+ T cells were enriched by magnetic negative selection; naive cells were then positively selected on CD45RA, and the negative fraction formed the memory subset. Blood was collected by leukapheresis, and PBMCs were isolated by Ficoll-Histopaque density gradient centrifugation and then cryopreserved in liquid nitrogen vapor phase. Analytical flow cytometry was used to check the purity and quantity of each magnetically sorted T cell population. Genomic DNA was isolated from each sorted fraction and quantified by UV absorbance on a Nanodrop 2000c.

TCR CDR3 regions were amplified from genomic DNA by multiplex PCR using the deep immunoSEQ assay. Extracted genomic DNA from each cell subset was distributed evenly across all wells of several immunoSEQ 96-well plates, and each plate was treated as a replicate. For sorted subsets, around 200 ng genomic DNA, equal to 25,000 to 35,000 T cell genomes, was loaded into each replicate PCR. The purified libraries were quantified using a Qubit 3.0 fluorometer, sized with a Bioanalyzer 2100, and then quantified again using the KAPA Library Quantification kit. Each immunoSEQ 96-well plate was sequenced on its own single-read 150-cycle Illumina NextSeq 550 flow cell. Processing in the source paper ran as follows. Because the immunoSEQ output held only junctional sequences and lacked quality scores, the filtering could not match the filtering applied to full-length reads. To assign V/J genes and CDR3, sequences were annotated using PyIR, a Python wrapper for IgBLAST v1.9, with IMGT germline references. Reads with weak V/J assignments (E-value above 1e-6), missing CDR3, stop codons, out-of-frame junctions, or ambiguous translated residues were removed. V3J clonotypes were defined by identical inferred V gene, J gene, and CDR3 amino acid sequence. Percentage overlap between repertoires was computed as shared unique clonotypes divided by the size of the smaller repertoire. Three approaches were used to assess repertoire richness: RTK rarefaction, the Chao1 estimator, and Recon v2.1 estimates of unobserved clonotypes. Generation probabilities were computed with OLGA for all TCRbeta clonotypes obtained by the gDNA method from several donors. TCRdb provides this immuneACCESS table in a form limited to in-frame rearrangements. Some clones are lacking; in checked studies, under half of them reflect an unresolved V gene, and why the rest are absent is not known. V, J and clone size are taken as reported in that table, and D and trimming were inferred from the DNA itself. The sample has 2 million or so clones on record, 90% to 95% of them singletons. The ten most abundant clones make up under 0.15% of the sample.

The sequenced material came from naive CD4+ T cells sorted from blood. The cell subset or site label on this specimen signifies: CD45RA+ positively selected. The sequence links TRBV5-1 to TRBJ2-7; the D gene is perhaps TRBD1, from 6 matching bases. This TCR was recovered from a young man in good health. CDR3 reads: CASSQQGTEQYF. In nucleotide form, the sequence is TGCGCCAGCAGTCAACAGGGAACCGAGCAGTACTTC.